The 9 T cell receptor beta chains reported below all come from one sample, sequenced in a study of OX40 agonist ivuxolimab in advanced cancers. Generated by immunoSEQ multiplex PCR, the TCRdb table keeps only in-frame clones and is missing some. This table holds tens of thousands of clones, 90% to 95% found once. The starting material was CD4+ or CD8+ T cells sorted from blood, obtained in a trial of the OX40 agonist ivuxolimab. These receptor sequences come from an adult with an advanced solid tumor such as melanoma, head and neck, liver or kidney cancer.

CDR3 coding DNA: TGTGCCAGCTCACCATATGGCCAGGAGGGGTACTTC. This encodes CASSPYGQEGYF. The rearrangement joins TRBV18 to TRBJ2-7, with D tentatively TRBD2 (6 bases). CDR3 length: 12 residues. Deletions cut 2 bases from V and 12 bases from J, with 14 bases between. Germline V gives CDR1 KGHSH, CDR2 LQKENI.

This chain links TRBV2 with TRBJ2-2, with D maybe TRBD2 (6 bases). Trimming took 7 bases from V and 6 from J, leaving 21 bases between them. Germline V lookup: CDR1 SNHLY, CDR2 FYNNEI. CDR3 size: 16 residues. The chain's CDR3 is CASTGGVSSVAGELFF. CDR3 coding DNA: TGTGCCAGCACCGGCGGGGTATCGAGTGTGGCCGGGGAGCTGTTTTTT.

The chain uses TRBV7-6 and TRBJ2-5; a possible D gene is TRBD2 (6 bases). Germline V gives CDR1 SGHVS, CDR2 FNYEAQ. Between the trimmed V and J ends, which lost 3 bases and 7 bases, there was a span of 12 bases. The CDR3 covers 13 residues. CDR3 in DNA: TGTGCCAGCAGCTTCGGCGGGGCGGGGACCCAGTACTTC. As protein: CASSFGGAGTQYF. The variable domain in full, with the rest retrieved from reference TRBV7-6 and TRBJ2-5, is GAGVSQSPRYKVTKRGQDVALRCDPISGHVSLYWYRQALGQGPEFLTYFNYEAQQDKSGLPNDRFSAERPEGSISTLTIQRTEQRDSAMYRCASSFGGAGTQYFGPGTRLLVL.

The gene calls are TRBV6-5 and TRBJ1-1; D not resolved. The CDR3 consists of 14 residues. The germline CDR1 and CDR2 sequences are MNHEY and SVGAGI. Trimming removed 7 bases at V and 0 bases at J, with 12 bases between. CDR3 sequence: CASTARPMNTEAFF. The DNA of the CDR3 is TGTGCCAGCACGGCCAGGCCGATGAACACTGAAGCTTTCTTT.

CDR3 amino acids: CASSVGAGANTGELFF. The CDR3 DNA reads as TGCGCCAGCAGCGTTGGGGCGGGGGCGAACACCGGGGAGCTGTTTTTT. This rearrangement joins TRBV5-1 to TRBJ2-2, with 7 bases that match TRBD2. Germline V gives CDR1 SGHRS, CDR2 YFSETQ. The CDR3 totals 16 residues. V lost 4 bases to trimming and J lost 0 bases; unmatched junction nucleotides: 6.

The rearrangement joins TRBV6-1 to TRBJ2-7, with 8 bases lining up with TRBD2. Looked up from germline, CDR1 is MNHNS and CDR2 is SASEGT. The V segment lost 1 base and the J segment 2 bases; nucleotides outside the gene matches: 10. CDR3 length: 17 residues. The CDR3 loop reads CASSEVWRLAPTYEQYF. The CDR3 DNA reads TGTGCCAGCAGTGAAGTTTGGCGACTAGCGCCAACCTACGAGCAGTACTTC.

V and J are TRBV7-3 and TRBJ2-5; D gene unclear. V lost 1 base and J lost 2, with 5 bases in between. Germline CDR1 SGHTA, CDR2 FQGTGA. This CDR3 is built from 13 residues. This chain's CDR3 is CASSLIGQETQYF. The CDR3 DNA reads TGTGCCAGCAGCTTAATTGGTCAAGAGACCCAGTACTTC.

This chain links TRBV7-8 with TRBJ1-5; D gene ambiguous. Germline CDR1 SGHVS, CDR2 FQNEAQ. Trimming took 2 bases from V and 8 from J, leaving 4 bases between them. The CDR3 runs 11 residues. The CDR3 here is CASSLWEPQHF. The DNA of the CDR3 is TGTGCCAGCAGCTTATGGGAGCCCCAGCATTTT. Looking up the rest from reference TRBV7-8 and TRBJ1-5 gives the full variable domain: GAGVSQSPRYKVAKRGQDVALRCDPISGHVSLFWYQQALGQGPEFLTYFQNEAQLDKSGLPSDRFFAERPEGSVSTLKIQRTQQEDSAVYLCASSLWEPQHFGDGTRLSIL.

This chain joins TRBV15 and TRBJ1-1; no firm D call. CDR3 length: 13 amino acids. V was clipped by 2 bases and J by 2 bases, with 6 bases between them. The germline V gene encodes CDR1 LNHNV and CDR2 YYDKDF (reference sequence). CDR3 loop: CATSRSLNTEAFF. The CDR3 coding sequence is TGTGCCACCAGCAGATCACTCAACACTGAAGCTTTCTTT.